The 24 T cell receptor beta chains below all came from one sample that was sequenced in a study of long-term antiretroviral therapy in people with HIV. It was version v3.0 of the immunoSEQ assay that was run at survey level. Repertoires were generated with immunoSEQ multiplex PCR, while TCRdb's copy carries only in-frame clones and drops some. The sample has under 25,000 clones; roughly 93% are singletons. The sequences come from unsorted PBMCs, collected 7.6 years after starting antiretroviral therapy. The receptors derive from a woman aged 40 to 55 with HIV.

CDR3 bases: TGTGCCAGCAGCTTAGGTGCAGATACGCAGTATTTT. It codes for CASSLGADTQYF. The rearrangement uses TRBV13 and TRBJ2-3; the D is unclear. The CDR3 consists of 12 residues. V lost 0 bases and J lost 4, with 2 bases in between. The V gene's germline CDR1 is PRHDT and CDR2 FYEKMQ (reference sequence).

This rearrangement joins TRBV14 to TRBJ2-3; no clear D. Trimming left V 5 bases short and J 4 bases short, with 13 bases between. From germline, CDR1 is SGHDN and CDR2 FVKESK. This CDR3 has 14 residues. CDR3 loop: CASSGHRRADTQYF. The CDR3 DNA is TGTGCCAGCAGCGGGCATCGTAGGGCAGATACGCAGTATTTT.

V is TRBV6-6 and J is TRBJ1-5; D gene uncertain. Per germline, CDR1 MNHNY and CDR2 SVGAGI (reference sequence). The CDR3 runs to 13 residues. V lost 0 bases, J lost 7 bases, and 7 bases lay in between. The CDR3 DNA is TGTGCCAGCAGTTACTCTTTCTTGCAGCCCCAGCATTTT. Protein: CASSYSFLQPQHF.

V and J are TRBV30 and TRBJ2-2, with 7 bases lining up with TRBD1. The CDR3 length is 14 residues. The V gene's germline CDR1 is GTSNPN and CDR2 SVGIG (reference sequence). After removal of 4 bases from V and 7 bases from J, the junction contained 9 bases not matched to a gene. CDR3 nucleotide sequence: TGTGCCTGGACCGGACAGGTCAAGATCGGGGAGCTGTTTTTT. Encoded protein: CAWTGQVKIGELFF. The full variable domain, its missing parts supplied by reference TRBV30 and TRBJ2-2, is SQTIHQWPATLVQPVGSPLSLECTVEGTSNPNLYWYRQAAGRGLQLLFYSVGIGQISSEVPQNLSASRPQDRQFILSSKKLLLSDSGFYLCAWTGQVKIGELFFGEGSRLTVL.

The V and J genes are TRBV18 and TRBJ1-1; tentatively, D is TRBD1 (5 bases). CDR1 and CDR2 from the germline V gene are KGHSH and LQKENI. Trimming shortened V by 2 bases and J by 1 base, and 17 bases separated the two germline ends. The CDR3 sequence is 17 residues long. CDR3 residues: CASSPTYPGSGNTEAFF. CDR3 DNA sequence: TGTGCCAGCTCACCAACCTACCCAGGGTCGGGGAACACTGAAGCTTTCTTT.

The chain has TRBV9 and TRBJ2-1, with D possibly being TRBD2 (6 bases). The V end lost 4 bases, the J end lost 6 bases, and 20 bases lay between the germline ends. CDR1 and CDR2 from the germline V gene are SGDLS and YYNGEE. The CDR3 length is 16 residues. The CDR3 loop reads CASSPLTSYGGNEQFF. The CDR3 nucleotides read TGTGCCAGCAGCCCACTGACTAGTTATGGAGGCAATGAGCAGTTCTTC.

The rearrangement joins TRBV2 to TRBJ1-1; D remains ambiguous. Germline CDR1 is SNHLY and CDR2 is FYNNEI. The CDR3 sequence is 14 residues long. Trimming stripped 4 bases from V and 0 bases from J, with 9 bases between. The CDR3: CASSVRGLNTEAFF. The CDR3 region has the DNA TGTGCCAGCAGTGTTCGCGGCTTGAACACTGAAGCTTTCTTT.

This clone was detected a few times. This sequence joins TRBV5-1 and TRBJ2-1, with a possible D match to TRBD1 (6 bases). Trimming shortened V by 2 bases and J by 9 bases, and 21 bases separated the two germline ends. The CDR3 is 16 amino acids. CDR1 SGHRS and CDR2 YFSETQ come from the germline V gene. In DNA form, the CDR3 reads TGCGCCAGCAGCTTCTACTCCGGGACAACCCGAGGTGAGCAGTTCTTC. This translates into CASSFYSGTTRGEQFF.

The chain is built from TRBV5-6 and TRBJ2-5, with D unclear. CDR1 is SGHDT, CDR2 YYEEEE, per germline. There are 14 residues in the CDR3. V dropped 4 bases and J dropped 5 bases, with 15 bases sitting between them. For the CDR3, the DNA is TGTGCCAGCAGCCCCCGTCGAGTTTCGGAGACCCAGTACTTC. This codes for CASSPRRVSETQYF.

This rearrangement joins TRBV4-1 to TRBJ2-5; 12 bases are shared with TRBD1. Per germline, CDR1 MGHRA and CDR2 YSYEKL. V was pared by 0 bases and J by 4 bases, with 9 bases of the junction left unmatched. There are 18 residues in the CDR3. CDR3 sequence (DNA): TGCGCCAGCAGCCAAGAGTACCTGGGACAGGGGGCAGGAGAGACCCAGTACTTC. It codes for CASSQEYLGQGAGETQYF.

The chain is built from TRBV6-1 and TRBJ2-2; D remains unclear. The CDR3 loop spans 12 amino acids. Germline CDR1 is MNHNS and CDR2 is SASEGT. V lost 6 bases and J 5 bases, leaving 7 bases between the germline ends. The CDR3 nucleotides read TGTGCCAGCAGAGGGAAAACCGGGGAGCTGTTTTTT. Translated, it gives CASRGKTGELFF.

V is TRBV5-1 and J is TRBJ2-1, with D tentatively TRBD1 (6 bases). This CDR3 region has 15 residues. V was pared by 4 bases and J by 0 bases, with 11 bases between. CDR1 is SGHRS, CDR2 YFSETQ, per germline. The CDR3 loop is CASSRDTNSYNEQFF. The CDR3 region has the DNA TGCGCCAGCAGCCGGGACACCAACTCCTACAATGAGCAGTTCTTC.

The chain links TRBV7-9 to TRBJ2-6, with no clear D. Germline-derived CDR1 and CDR2 are SEHNR and FQNEAQ (reference sequence). The CDR3 spans 15 residues. Trimming took 2 bases from V and 0 from J, leaving 5 bases between them. The DNA for the CDR3 is TGTGCCAGCAGCTTACTGGCCTCTGGGGCCAACGTCCTGACTTTC. Translated: CASSLLASGANVLTF. The full variable domain, in which reference TRBV7-9 and TRBJ2-6 provide the parts outside the CDR3, is DTGVSQNPRHKITKRGQNVTFRCDPISEHNRLYWYRQTLGQGPEFLTYFQNEAQLEKSRLLSDRFSAERPKGSFSTLEIQRTEQGDSAMYLCASSLLASGANVLTFGAGSRLTVL.

This clone was seen just once. V and J are TRBV5-4 and TRBJ2-3, with 9 bases identical to TRBD2. The germline V gene has CDR1 SGHNT and CDR2 YYREEE (reference sequence). The CDR3 loop spans 16 amino acids. Unmatched junction bases numbered 5, after V lost 1 base and J lost 2 bases. In DNA form, the CDR3 reads TGTGCCAGCAGCTTGTCTAGCGGGGACCTCACAGATACGCAGTATTTT. This gives the protein CASSLSSGDLTDTQYF.

The chain is built from TRBV10-2 and TRBJ2-7; D is ambiguous. The CDR3 extends over 15 amino acids. Germline V gene sequence: CDR1 WSHSY, CDR2 SAAADI. The germline V and J ends were trimmed by 3 bases and 2 bases, with 14 bases remaining between them. CDR3 in amino acids: CASSEPGQTAYEQYF. CDR3 sequence (DNA): TGCGCCAGCAGTGAACCGGGCCAGACGGCCTACGAGCAGTACTTC.

The rearrangement uses TRBV29-1 and TRBJ1-2; the D gene is possibly TRBD1 (6 bases). This CDR3 spans 13 amino acids. Looked up from germline, CDR1 is SQVTM and CDR2 is ANQGSEA. Trimming left V 0 bases short and J 8 bases short, with 13 bases between. The DNA for the CDR3 is TGCAGCGTTGAAGACCCGACAGGTTTCGGCTACACCTTC. It translates to CSVEDPTGFGYTF.

The chain links TRBV6-5 to TRBJ1-1, with a tentative D call TRBD1 (5 bases). V lost 2 bases and J lost 2, with 9 bases in between. CDR3 size: 14 residues. Looked up from germline, CDR1 is MNHEY and CDR2 is SVGAGI. The DNA of the CDR3 is TGTGCCAGCAGTTACGTAGGGACCAACACTGAAGCTTTCTTT. Translated, it gives CASSYVGTNTEAFF.

This clone was seen only a few times. The chain uses TRBV4-1 and TRBJ2-2; D is unclear. V lost 0 bases, J lost 4 bases, and 6 bases lay in between. Germline loops: CDR1 MGHRA, CDR2 YSYEKL. CDR3 size: 14 residues. The DNA of the CDR3 is TGCGCCAGCAGCCAAGAGAGACTCACCGGGGAGCTGTTTTTT. It encodes CASSQERLTGELFF.

This chain links TRBV5-4 with TRBJ2-7; TRBD2 matches at 8 bases. Germline CDR1 and CDR2: SGHNT and YYREEE (reference sequence). V lost 4 bases to trimming and J lost 7 bases; unmatched junction nucleotides: 4. The CDR3 is 12 amino acids. CDR3 DNA: TGTGCCAGCAGCGCCGTAGCGGGAGAGCAGTACTTC. Its translation: CASSAVAGEQYF.

This chain links TRBV5-1 with TRBJ1-1, with D tentatively TRBD1 (6 bases). The CDR3 is made up of 14 amino acids. In germline, CDR1 is SGHRS, CDR2 YFSETQ. V gave up 0 bases and J gave up 3 bases, with 9 bases separating them. The CDR3 sequence: CASSLEGGDTEAFF. The CDR3 bases are TGCGCCAGCAGCTTGGAAGGGGGGGACACTGAAGCTTTCTTT.

The genes are TRBV4-1 and TRBJ2-4; D is unclear. V gave up 1 base and J gave up 1 base, with 14 bases separating them. The CDR3 spans 17 residues. CDR1 and CDR2 (germline): MGHRA, YSYEKL. The CDR3 spells CASSQGSDERAKNIQYF. The CDR3 DNA sequence: TGCGCCAGCAGCCAAGGCTCGGACGAACGGGCCAAAAACATTCAGTACTTC.

This sequence joins TRBV2 and TRBJ1-5; 7 nucleotides agree with TRBD1. Losses at the gene ends were 7 bases for V and 0 bases for J; bases not matched to a gene: 6. The CDR3 sequence is 15 residues long. Germline CDR1 reads SNHLY; CDR2 reads FYNNEI. CDR3 residues: CASIRDSHSNQPQHF. CDR3 coding DNA: TGTGCCAGCATTAGGGACAGCCATAGCAATCAGCCCCAGCATTTT.

The V and J genes are TRBV6-6 and TRBJ1-6; D gene unclear. CDR1 is MNHNY and CDR2 is SVGAGI in the germline V gene (reference sequence). Trimming cost V 4 bases and J 9 bases, with 10 bases left between them. The CDR3 is made up of 13 amino acids. For the CDR3, the DNA is TGTGCCAGCAGTTCCAACTCGGTTTCACCCCTCCACTTT. It specifies CASSSNSVSPLHF.

V is TRBV6-6 and J is TRBJ1-2; no clear D. This CDR3 comprises 16 residues. In germline, CDR1 is MNHNY, CDR2 SVGAGI (reference sequence). V was clipped by 0 bases and J by 5 bases, with 16 bases between them. For the CDR3, the DNA is TGTGCCAGCAGTTACTCCGGGGATCGACCTGGGTATGGCTACACCTTC. Amino acids: CASSYSGDRPGYGYTF.